Below, 27 T cell receptor beta chains from the same sample are listed, as sequenced in a study of blood T cells in healthy people across ages. PCR was performed a second time for about 6 to 11 cycles using a sample-barcoded 5' primer and a J-beta primer mix. TCRdb recomputed calls from the 5' RACE reads with MiXCR, one row per CDR3 protein. Altogether roughly 680,000 distinct CDR3 sequences are present, over 40% being singletons, with the ten largest covering approximately 13%. Sequencing was done on a sample of blood. The receptor set was obtained from an elderly woman in good health.

This clonotype was recorded at least ten times. This sequence joins TRBV7-9 and TRBJ2-5; D might be TRBD1 (6 bases). The germline V and J ends were trimmed by 5 bases and 4 bases, with 14 bases remaining between them. Germline values: CDR1 SEHNR, CDR2 FQNEAQ (reference sequence). This CDR3 comprises 14 residues. CDR3 sequence reads: CASSVWTVGETQYF. The CDR3 DNA reads TGTGCCAGCAGCGTTTGGACAGTAGGAGAGACCCAGTACTTC. The full variable domain, its missing parts supplied by reference TRBV7-9 and TRBJ2-5, is DTGVSQNPRHKITKRGQNVTFRCDPISEHNRLYWYRQTLGQGPEFLTYFQNEAQLEKSRLLSDRFSAERPKGSFSTLEIQRTEQGDSAMYLCASSVWTVGETQYFGPGTRLLVL.

J is TRBJ2-6 and V is TRBV13; D unclear. This CDR3 contains 16 residues. V lost 1 base, J lost 0 bases, and 7 bases lay in between. CDR1 is PRHDT and CDR2 is FYEKMQ in the germline V gene (reference sequence). The CDR3 region is CASSLAQASGANVLTF. The CDR3 region has the DNA TGTGCCAGCAGCTTAGCTCAGGCCTCTGGGGCCAACGTCCTGACTTTC. The full variable domain, in which reference TRBV13 and TRBJ2-6 provide the parts outside the CDR3, is AAGVIQSPRHLIKEKRETATLKCYPIPRHDTVYWYQQGPGQDPQFLISFYEKMQSDKGSIPDRFSAQQFSDYHSELNMSSLELGDSALYFCASSLAQASGANVLTFGAGSRLTVL.

The chain links TRBV7-9 to TRBJ2-3; TRBD2 matches at 9 bases. CDR1 is SEHNR, CDR2 FQNEAQ, per germline (reference sequence). J gave up 2 bases and V 5 bases, and 14 bases lay outside the gene matches. This CDR3 comprises 18 residues. The CDR3 sequence is CASSAHGGRARTTDTQYF. CDR3 sequence (DNA): TGTGCCAGCAGCGCTCATGGCGGGAGGGCCAGAACCACAGATACGCAGTATTTT.

Details on this clonotype: A much larger clone differs by one base, so this may be a read error. V is TRBV7-2 and J is TRBJ2-3; D might be TRBD2 (5 bases). This CDR3 is 13 amino acids long. CDR1 and CDR2 from the germline V gene are SGHTA and FQGNSA. CDR3: CASSFSLADTQFF. DNA for the CDR3: TGTGCCAGCAGCTTTTCTCTAGCAGATACGCAGTTTTTT.

The table lists this clonotype with many counts. The chain combines TRBV5-1 with TRBJ2-3; D remains ambiguous. Germline values: CDR1 SGHRS, CDR2 YFSETQ. Trimming pared 0 bases from V and 1 base from J, leaving 6 bases between. The CDR3 covers 14 residues. The CDR3: CASSLVIRTDTQYF. The CDR3 DNA is TGCGCCAGCAGCTTGGTAATCCGCACAGATACGCAGTATTTT.

The CDR3 loop is CAWSFEVTGELFF. In DNA, the CDR3 is TGTGCCTGGAGTTTTGAGGTCACCGGGGAGCTGTTTTTT. The chain is built from TRBV30 and TRBJ2-2; D ambiguous. The CDR3 is made up of 13 amino acids. The V gene's germline CDR1 is GTSNPN and CDR2 SVGIG (reference sequence). Trimming stripped 2 bases from V and 4 bases from J, with 8 bases between.

Note on this clonotype: A much larger clone differs from this one at a single base, so this may be a read error. The CDR3 sequence: CASNVAGGKDPQYF. CDR3 nucleotides: TGTGCCAGCAATGTAGCGGGGGGCAAGGATCCGCAGTATTTT. The rearrangement joins TRBV12-3 or TRBV12-4 to TRBJ2-3, with 10 bases matching TRBD2. Trimming at V came to 7 bases and at J to 10 bases, leaving 11 bases not matched to a gene. The CDR3 has 14 amino acids.

Comments on this clonotype: One end of the junction is discordant with germline, which a read error may explain. V usage is TRBV28 and J usage is TRBJ2-3; 7 bases fit TRBD1. Germline values: CDR1 MDHEN, CDR2 SYDVKM. This CDR3 comprises 15 residues. This chain's CDR3 is CTSSLLQGSTDTQYF. The CDR3 nucleotides read TGTACCAGCAGTTTATTACAGGGGAGCACAGATACGCAGTATTTT. The full variable domain, its missing parts supplied by reference TRBV28 and TRBJ2-3, is DVKVTQSSRYLVKRTGEKVFLECVQDMDHENMFWYRQDPGLGLRLIYFSYDVKMKEKGDIPEGYSVSREKKERFSLILESASTNQTSMYLCTSSLLQGSTDTQYFGPGTRLTVL.

V and J are TRBV5-1 and TRBJ1-2; D is undetermined. Germline V gives CDR1 SGHRS, CDR2 YFSETQ. This CDR3 spans 15 amino acids. Trimming took off 3 bases at V and 8 bases at J, with 20 bases between the two ends. The CDR3 region has the DNA TGCGCCAGCAGCTCCGCTGACTCGTTCCGCCAGGGCTACACCTTC. Protein product: CASSSADSFRQGYTF.

Ten or more counts support this clonotype. In DNA form, the CDR3 reads TGTGCCAGCAGAAGACAGGGATACAATGAGCAGTTCTTC. This sequence encodes CASRRQGYNEQFF. J is TRBJ2-1 and V is TRBV6-2 or TRBV6-3, with TRBD1 matching 7 bases. The CDR3 contains 13 residues. V was pared by 6 bases and J by 4 bases, with 3 bases of the junction left unmatched. The V gene's germline CDR1 is MNHEY and CDR2 SVGEGT.

A word on this clonotype: This could be a read error, since a much larger clone is one nucleotide away. V gene TRBV24-1 combines with J gene TRBJ2-1, with 16 positions matching TRBD2. The J call may be in error: the DNA end matches TRBJ2-7 better. This CDR3 comprises 18 residues. CDR1 and CDR2 (germline): KGHDR, SFDVKD. The CDR3 loop reads CATSDWGLAGGPNNEQYF. Written as DNA, the CDR3 is TGTGCCACCAGTGATTGGGGACTAGCGGGAGGGCCTAACAATGAGCAGTACTTC.

As regards this clonotype: A clone one base away is much larger, so this may be a read error. The chain recombines TRBV7-2 with TRBJ2-1; D might be TRBD2 (6 bases). The CDR3 covers 16 residues. Germline loops: CDR1 SGHTA, CDR2 FQGNSA. CDR3 coding DNA: TGTGCCGGCAGCTTAGCGGCCTCGACGGGTTACAATGAGCAGTTCTTC. As protein: CAGSLAASTGYNEQFF. Supplemented by reference TRBV7-2 and TRBJ2-1, the full variable domain reads GAGVSQSPSNKVTEKGKDVELRCDPISGHTALYWYRQSLGQGLEFLIYFQGNSAPDKSGLPSDRFSAERTGGSVSTLTIQRTQQEDSAVYLCAGSLAASTGYNEQFFGPGTRLTVL.

This clonotype was observed a handful of times. The chain couples TRBV4-1 to TRBJ2-5; perhaps TRBD1 as D (6 bases). Trimming took 2 bases from V and 11 from J, leaving 18 bases between them. The germline V gene has CDR1 MGHRA and CDR2 YSYEKL. The CDR3 totals 14 residues. Written as DNA, the CDR3 is TGCGCCAGCAGCCAACCACTAGGGGGTTATGAGCAGTACTTC. This gives the protein CASSQPLGGYEQYF.

The chain recombines TRBV9 with TRBJ2-7, with D hard to call. The V and J ends lost 4 bases and 2 bases respectively, with 13 bases between them. Germline V gene lookup returns CDR1 SGDLS and CDR2 YYNGEE. This CDR3 has 14 residues. The CDR3 DNA reads TGTGCCAGCAGCCAACTGGACGGCCCCTACGAGCAGTACTTC. Its protein is CASSQLDGPYEQYF.

About this clonotype: At one boundary the junction diverges from the germline segment, which might be a read error. V is TRBV7-7 and J is TRBJ2-2, with 8 bases lining up with TRBD1. CDR1 is SSHAT and CDR2 is FNYEAQ in the germline V gene (reference sequence). The CDR3 totals 16 residues. The CDR3 sequence: CASSRTGRMGTGELFF. DNA of the CDR3: TGTGCTAGCAGTCGGACAGGGAGGATGGGCACCGGGGAGCTGTTTTTT.

The rearrangement links TRBV24-1 to TRBJ2-4; D gene unclear. Germline CDR1 reads KGHDR; CDR2 reads SFDVKD. V lost 6 bases and J lost 4, with 18 bases in between. This CDR3 has 16 amino acids. The CDR3 sequence is CATSKEGPTLKNIQYF. CDR3 in DNA: TGTGCCACCAGTAAGGAAGGACCTACACTAAAAAACATTCAGTACTTC.

There are a few counts of this clonotype. J is TRBJ2-5 and V is TRBV7-9, with TRBD1 matching over 9 bases. This CDR3 contains 15 residues. Trimming at V came to 5 bases and at J to 11 bases, leaving 15 bases not matched to a gene. Per germline, CDR1 SEHNR and CDR2 FQNEAQ (reference sequence). The DNA for the CDR3 is TGTGCCAGCAGCGGGCGACAGGGGGACAACAATGAGCAGTACTTC. Translated: CASSGRQGDNNEQYF.

A word on this clonotype: This may be a read error, as it is one base from a much larger clone. The rearrangement joins TRBV27 to TRBJ2-7; 7 bases match TRBD1. The closer fit of TRBJ2-5 to the DNA end suggests the J call may be wrong. The CDR3 sequence is 13 residues long. CDR1 and CDR2 from the germline V gene are MNHEY and SMNVEV (reference sequence). The CDR3 DNA sequence: TGTGCCAGCAACGACAGGGTTCAAGGGACCCAGTACTTC. Translation gives CASNDRVQGTQYF.

The rearrangement links TRBV7-2 to TRBJ2-5, with 8 positions matching TRBD2. The J call may be mistaken, given a closer DNA end match to TRBJ2-1. The CDR3 contains 17 residues. The germline CDR1 and CDR2 sequences are SGHTA and FQGNSA. The CDR3 reads CASSLARGGPYQETQFF. The CDR3, as DNA: TGTGCCAGCAGCTTAGCGCGCGGGGGGCCGTACCAAGAGACCCAGTTCTTC.

Points on this clonotype: At one of its ends the junction is not consistent with the germline gene, which may arise from a read error. The chain recombines TRBV11-2 with TRBJ2-3, with 13 nucleotides matching TRBD2. CDR3 length: 18 amino acids. The germline V gene has CDR1 SGHAT and CDR2 FQNNGV. The CDR3 protein is CAGSLDLGTSGKHRYAYF. DNA of the CDR3: TGTGCCGGCAGCTTAGATCTCGGGACTAGCGGGAAGCACAGATACGCGTATTTT.

This CDR3 is CSGRSGANVLTF. The CDR3 bases are TGCAGTGGGAGGTCTGGGGCCAACGTCCTGACTTTC. This chain uses TRBV20-1 with TRBJ2-6; D might be TRBD2 (5 bases). V was cut by 7 bases and J by 1 base, with 5 bases left in between. The CDR3 consists of 12 residues. Germline-derived CDR1 and CDR2 are DFQATT and SNEGSKA (reference sequence).

This clonotype has just a few counts. The V gene is TRBV7-3, the J gene TRBJ2-5; TRBD1 might be the D (5 bases). The J call may be wrong; the DNA end is better matched by TRBJ2-7. Germline V gene sequence: CDR1 SGHTA, CDR2 FQGTGA. The CDR3 loop spans 13 amino acids. The CDR3: CASSVFQGYEQYF. The CDR3 DNA reads as TGTGCCAGCAGCGTGTTCCAGGGTTACGAGCAGTACTTC.

V gene TRBV7-2 combines with J gene TRBJ2-5, with TRBD1 as a possible D gene (6 bases). The CDR3 is 14 residues long. V was clipped by 5 bases and J by 3 bases, with 13 bases between them. Germline loops: CDR1 SGHTA, CDR2 FQGNSA. CDR3 DNA sequence: TGTGCCAGCAGCCCCCGCCGGACAGAAGAGACCCAGTACTTC. It specifies CASSPRRTEETQYF.

This clonotype was seen just once. The gene calls are TRBV4-1 and TRBJ2-4; weak D call: TRBD2 (6 bases). TRBJ2-7 explains the end of the DNA better; the J call may be wrong. Looked up from germline, CDR1 is MGHRA and CDR2 is YSYEKL. This CDR3 has 16 amino acids. In nucleotides, the CDR3 is TGCGCCAGCAGCCCCCTCGTGGGGGGTACCTTTTACGAGCAGTACTTC. The encoded protein is CASSPLVGGTFYEQYF.

A remark on this clonotype: A much larger clone is a single base away; this may be a read error. The V and J genes are TRBV5-1 and TRBJ2-1; D gene ambiguous. Trimming took off 7 bases at V and 8 bases at J, with 19 bases between the two ends. This CDR3 contains 14 residues. From germline, CDR1 is SGHRS and CDR2 YFSETQ. CDR3 nucleotides: TGCGCCAGCGGCCGTAGGCCCGGTAGGGATGAGCAGTTCTTC. Translated: CASGRRPGRDEQFF.

The V call is TRBV5-1, the J call TRBJ1-1; D is perhaps TRBD1 (6 bases). This CDR3 is 16 amino acids long. Per the germline V gene, CDR1 is SGHRS and CDR2 is YFSETQ. Trimming removed 0 bases from V and 6 bases from J, with 18 bases in between. The CDR3: CASSLGWKQGGAEAFF. The CDR3, as DNA: TGCGCCAGCAGCTTGGGGTGGAAACAGGGAGGCGCTGAAGCTTTCTTT.

This clonotype was seen repeatedly, ten times or more. The chain employs TRBV12-3 or TRBV12-4 and TRBJ1-5; the D is unclear. V was shortened by 3 bases and J by 3 bases, with 9 bases between the two germline ends. This CDR3 has 14 amino acids. The CDR3 region has the DNA TGTGCCAGCAGTTTGACATGGGTCAATCAGCCCCAGCATTTT. Translation: CASSLTWVNQPQHF.